Each of the 24 T cell receptor beta chains below was sequenced from the same sample in a study of cytomegalovirus exposure and HLA in healthy donors. The PCR ran on 60 Vbeta and 13 Jbeta primers. Clones were read by immunoSEQ multiplex PCR, and TCRdb kept only the in-frame ones, dropping some. The sample lists some 65,000 clones, around four fifths occurring once. Sequenced sample: PBMCs. The receptors derive from a girl under 18 in good health and CMV-seropositive.

The chain combines TRBV5-1 with TRBJ1-4; TRBD1 aligns across 8 bases. This CDR3 has 14 residues. V lost 3 bases to trimming and J lost 4 bases; unmatched junction nucleotides: 2. Per the germline V gene, CDR1 is SGHRS and CDR2 is YFSETQ. This chain's CDR3 is CASSSGQGNEKLFF. CDR3 DNA sequence: TGCGCCAGCAGCTCAGGACAGGGTAATGAAAAACTGTTTTTT.

The chain links TRBV4-3 to TRBJ2-3; no clear D gene. Trimming pared 1 base from V and 4 bases from J, leaving 21 bases between. This CDR3 is built from 18 residues. Germline values: CDR1 LGHNA, CDR2 YSLEER. CDR3 protein: CASSQAPTVNPTPDTQYF. The CDR3 DNA follows: TGCGCCAGCAGCCAAGCCCCAACAGTCAACCCTACACCAGATACGCAGTATTTT.

This chain connects TRBV7-9 to TRBJ1-2; weak D call: TRBD1 (6 bases). Germline V CDR1 and CDR2: SEHNR, FQNEAQ (reference sequence). Trimming left V 5 bases short and J 5 bases short, with 12 bases between. The CDR3 length is 13 residues. The CDR3 sequence is CASSPTGLYGYTF. CDR3 nucleotide sequence: TGTGCCAGCAGCCCTACAGGGTTGTATGGCTACACCTTC.

The chain carries TRBV28 and TRBJ2-5; possible D gene TRBD1, 7 bases. Per germline, CDR1 MDHEN and CDR2 SYDVKM. This CDR3 contains 14 residues. V shed 7 bases and J shed 4 bases, with 16 bases lying between them. The CDR3 sequence: CASTPRGTVETQYF. The CDR3 DNA is TGTGCCAGCACTCCCCGCGGGACAGTAGAGACCCAGTACTTC.

The J gene is TRBJ2-7, the V gene TRBV7-2; weak D call: TRBD1 (5 bases). Trimming shortened V by 4 bases and J by 4 bases, and 14 bases separated the two germline ends. CDR3 length equals 14 residues. Germline values: CDR1 SGHTA, CDR2 FQGNSA. In DNA form, the CDR3 reads TGTGCCAGCAGCTCCCAACAGGTCGTATACGAGCAGTACTTC. Its translation: CASSSQQVVYEQYF.

The chain uses TRBV20-1 and TRBJ1-2; 9 nucleotides line up with TRBD1. Germline CDR1 reads DFQATT; CDR2 reads SNEGSKA (reference sequence). The CDR3 length is 11 residues. With V trimmed by 7 bases and J by 8 bases, 5 bases remained unmatched. DNA of the CDR3: TGCAGTGTGGGGACAGGGCGAGGCTACACCTTC. As protein: CSVGTGRGYTF.

The gene calls are TRBV29-1 and TRBJ1-5, with D possibly being TRBD1 (5 bases). Germline V gene sequence: CDR1 SQVTM, CDR2 ANQGSEA. The CDR3 contains 13 residues. Trimming removed 6 bases at V and 3 bases at J, with 12 bases between. The CDR3 DNA reads TGCAGCGTGCTCGACAGATTCAATCAGCCCCAGCATTTT. It codes for CSVLDRFNQPQHF.

The chain uses TRBV7-2 and TRBJ2-7; 7 nucleotides align to TRBD2. The trim removed 0 bases at V and 0 bases at J, leaving 5 bases unmatched. Looked up from germline, CDR1 is SGHTA and CDR2 is FQGNSA. The CDR3 covers 16 residues. The CDR3 loop is CASSLAGGSISYEQYF. The DNA of the CDR3 is TGTGCCAGCAGCTTAGCAGGCGGGAGTATCTCCTACGAGCAGTACTTC.

This chain joins TRBV29-1 and TRBJ1-1; 7 nucleotides line up with TRBD1. Germline assignment: CDR1 SQVTM and CDR2 ANQGSEA. The ends lost 4 bases at V and 7 bases at J; junction bases unmatched: 6. The CDR3 is 12 amino acids. The CDR3 is CSVGRGGYEAFF. DNA for the CDR3: TGCAGCGTTGGGCGAGGGGGCTATGAAGCTTTCTTT.

The V and J genes are TRBV29-1 and TRBJ1-3; D not resolved. The V end lost 3 bases, the J end lost 2 bases, and 14 bases lay between the germline ends. The CDR3 contains 15 residues. Germline loops: CDR1 SQVTM, CDR2 ANQGSEA. The DNA for the CDR3 is TGCAGCGTTGAGTCCCCCGAGGGTGCTGGAAACACCATATATTTT. Protein product: CSVESPEGAGNTIYF. Supplemented by reference TRBV29-1 and TRBJ1-3, the full variable domain reads SAVISQKPSRDICQRGTSLTIQCQVDSQVTMMFWYRQQPGQSLTLIATANQGSEATYESGFVIDKFPISRPNLTFSTLTVSNMSPEDSSIYLCSVESPEGAGNTIYFGEGSWLTVV.

This rearrangement joins TRBV5-6 to TRBJ1-1; a possible D gene is TRBD1 (5 bases). Germline V gene lookup returns CDR1 SGHDT and CDR2 YYEEEE. Trimming stripped 2 bases from V and 4 bases from J, with 12 bases between. The CDR3 has 14 residues. The CDR3 region is CASSFGGASTEAFF. CDR3 in DNA: TGTGCCAGCAGCTTTGGAGGGGCGAGCACTGAAGCTTTCTTT. Combining the CDR3 with reference TRBV5-6 and TRBJ1-1 gives the whole variable domain DAGVTQSPTHLIKTRGQQVTLRCSPKSGHDTVSWYQQALGQGPQFIFQYYEEEERQRGNFPDRFSGHQFPNYSSELNVNALLLGDSALYLCASSFGGASTEAFFGQGTRLTVV.

This sequence joins TRBV28 and TRBJ1-2; D is uncertain. This CDR3 contains 11 residues. V was pared by 3 bases and J by 6 bases, with 5 bases between. CDR1 is MDHEN and CDR2 is SYDVKM in the germline V gene. The CDR3 DNA reads TGTGCCAGCAGTTTTTATGATGGCTACACCTTC. This codes for CASSFYDGYTF.

The J gene is TRBJ2-1, the V gene TRBV2; 10 bases line up with TRBD2. V lost 4 bases, J lost 4 bases, and 4 bases stayed unmatched. This CDR3 is 15 amino acids long. Germline V gene sequence: CDR1 SNHLY, CDR2 FYNNEI. As DNA, the CDR3 is TGTGCCAGCAGTGTAGCGGGAGGCGGGTACAATGAGCAGTTCTTC. Translating it yields CASSVAGGGYNEQFF.

This clone was recorded a few times. The chain carries TRBV5-1 and TRBJ2-5; 9 bases line up with TRBD2. After removal of 0 bases from V and 2 bases from J, the junction contained 11 bases not matched to a gene. The germline V gene has CDR1 SGHRS and CDR2 YFSETQ. The CDR3 consists of 18 residues. This CDR3 reads CASSLDRSWTSAQETQYF. CDR3 bases: TGCGCCAGCAGCTTGGATCGATCATGGACTAGCGCACAAGAGACCCAGTACTTC. Full variable domain (outside the CDR3, taken from reference TRBV5-1 and TRBJ2-5): KAGVTQTPRYLIKTRGQQVTLSCSPISGHRSVSWYQQTPGQGLQFLFEYFSETQRNKGNFPGRFSGRQFSNSRSEMNVSTLELGDSALYLCASSLDRSWTSAQETQYFGPGTRLLVL.

The rearrangement joins TRBV5-1 to TRBJ2-7; TRBD1 aligns across 11 bases. From germline, CDR1 is SGHRS and CDR2 YFSETQ. The CDR3 spans 14 residues. Trimming at V came to 4 bases and at J to 5 bases, leaving 5 bases not matched to a gene. This CDR3 reads CASSLGQGVNEQYF. The CDR3 DNA reads as TGCGCCAGCAGCCTGGGACAGGGGGTCAACGAGCAGTACTTC.

The count of this clone is one. The sample contains more than one DNA sequence encoding this CDR3. The chain carries TRBV5-1 and TRBJ1-1; weak D call: TRBD1 (6 bases). CDR1 and CDR2 from the germline V gene are SGHRS and YFSETQ. There are 14 residues in the CDR3. V gave up 3 bases and J gave up 1 base, with 10 bases separating them. For the CDR3, the DNA is TGCGCCAGCAGCTCCGGACAGCCGAACACTGAAGCTTTCTTT. Translation gives CASSSGQPNTEAFF.

V usage is TRBV5-4 and J usage is TRBJ2-1; D perhaps matches TRBD2 (6 bases). The CDR3 is 18 residues long. The germline V gene encodes CDR1 SGHNT and CDR2 YYREEE (reference sequence). Between the trimmed V and J ends, which lost 3 bases and 0 bases, there was a span of 19 bases. Here the CDR3 reads CASSSRKEGSGSYNEQFF. The CDR3 DNA sequence: TGTGCCAGCAGCTCCCGCAAGGAGGGTAGCGGCTCCTACAATGAGCAGTTCTTC.

V usage is TRBV4-1 and J usage is TRBJ2-3; tentatively, D is TRBD1 (6 bases). The germline CDR1 and CDR2 sequences are MGHRA and YSYEKL. V dropped 1 base and J dropped 2 bases, with 10 bases sitting between them. The CDR3 loop spans 15 amino acids. CDR3 DNA: TGCGCCAGCAGCCAAGGCAGGGGCGACACAGATACGCAGTATTTT. Amino acids: CASSQGRGDTDTQYF.

The genes are TRBV28 and TRBJ1-5; D unclear. Trimming pared 3 bases from V and 0 bases from J, leaving 6 bases between. CDR3 length: 14 residues. From germline, CDR1 is MDHEN and CDR2 SYDVKM. CDR3: CASSFTVSNQPQHF. The CDR3 coding sequence is TGTGCCAGCAGTTTCACAGTTAGCAATCAGCCCCAGCATTTT.

The chain recombines TRBV7-9 with TRBJ1-5; D might be TRBD1 (5 bases). Trimming cost V 3 bases and J 10 bases, with 13 bases left between them. Looked up from germline, CDR1 is SEHNR and CDR2 is FQNEAQ (reference sequence). The CDR3 is 13 amino acids. DNA for the CDR3: TGTGCCAGCAGCTTGTCGGGGGAGCATCCCCAGCATTTT. Protein: CASSLSGEHPQHF.

This sequence joins TRBV19 and TRBJ2-5, with TRBD1 identical over 9 bases. The germline V gene encodes CDR1 LNHDA and CDR2 SQIVND (reference sequence). The CDR3 is made up of 13 amino acids. V lost 10 bases and J lost 5; bases outside the gene matches: 8. CDR3 in amino acids: CATATGGGETQYF. In DNA, the CDR3 is TGTGCCACCGCGACAGGGGGTGGGGAGACCCAGTACTTC.

This chain links TRBV6-5 with TRBJ1-2; perhaps TRBD1 as D (6 bases). Germline assignment: CDR1 MNHEY and CDR2 SVGAGI. Trimming removed 2 bases at V and 8 bases at J, with 18 bases between. The CDR3 runs 15 residues. The CDR3 DNA sequence: TGTGCCAGCAGTTACCTGGACAGATCAAAGGTCGGCTACACCTTC. It codes for CASSYLDRSKVGYTF.

V gene TRBV10-3 combines with J gene TRBJ2-1; 7 bases match TRBD2. With 6 bases clipped from V and 5 bases from J, the junction kept 1 base outside the gene matches. CDR3 length: 12 residues. Germline assignment: CDR1 ENHRY and CDR2 SYGVKD. The CDR3 spells CAIRGGNNEQFF. CDR3 sequence (DNA): TGTGCCATCAGGGGGGGGAACAATGAGCAGTTCTTC.

CDR3 sequence (DNA): TGTGCCAGCAGTTTAGGGACAGGGACTCAGCCCCAGCATTTT. Amino acids: CASSLGTGTQPQHF. This sequence joins TRBV27 and TRBJ1-5; 9 nucleotides line up with TRBD1. CDR1 is MNHEY and CDR2 is SMNVEV in the germline V gene (reference sequence). Germline trimming cut 2 bases from V and 6 bases from J; bases unmatched to any gene: 2. The CDR3 runs 14 residues.